This TCR beta chain was observed in a study of T cells after yellow fever vaccination. About the research overall: Preparation of the low-cell-number fractions used SMART-Seq v4 Ultra Low Input. Overall study results and limits: Overlap between CD4 and CD8 compartments was detected for a small share of clonotypes. Highly abundant clonotypes carried over from the bulk population could end up in FACS-sorted repertoires as contaminants.

This clonotype was detected only a few times. The target antigen is unknown. The authors made TCR cDNA by 5'RACE template switching, adding a universal primer site and UMIs. TCRdb reanalysed the 5' RACE reads using MiXCR and keeps one entry per CDR3 protein. This sample has approximately 300,000 distinct CDR3 sequences, with roughly 13% found just once. V lost 1 base, J lost 4 bases, and 5 bases stayed unmatched. There are 15 residues in the CDR3. The specimen comprised CD4+ T cells sorted from PBMCs, sampled 45 days after the yellow fever booster vaccination. The receptor was isolated from a man younger than 45 who received the YFV17D yellow fever vaccine. This chain links TRBV12-3 or TRBV12-4 with TRBJ2-7, with 9 bases identical to TRBD2. The CDR3 coding sequence is TGTGCCAGCAGTTTAGGCGGGAGGGCCGTTTACGAGCAGTACTTC. This gives the protein CASSLGGRAVYEQYF.